This T cell receptor (beta chain) was profiled in a study of control samples from healthy donors and cancer patients. Data came from immunoSEQ multiplex PCR; TCRdb stores just in-frame clones and leaves some out. The sample has 100,000 to 150,000 clones, more than 90% seen once. This CDR3 has 14 amino acids. Germline CDR1 reads LNHDA; CDR2 reads SQIVND (reference sequence). Trimming took off 7 bases at V and 1 base at J, with 11 bases between the two ends. The V gene is TRBV19, the J gene TRBJ1-3; D is uncertain. The specimen sequenced was blood. The source of this sequence is a man younger than 35 in good health. CDR3 in DNA: TGTGCCAGTACCCTCGTGGGGTCTGGAAACACCATATATTTT. It specifies CASTLVGSGNTIYF. The whole variable domain, remainder taken from reference TRBV19 and TRBJ1-3, is DGGITQSPKYLFRKEGQNVTLSCEQNLNHDAMYWYRQDPGQGLRLIYYSQIVNDFQKGDIAEGYSVSREKKESFPLTVTSAQKNPTAFYLCASTLVGSGNTIYFGEGSWLTVV.